This paragraph reports one T cell receptor beta chain. The data were taken from a study of shared clonotypes between healthy human individuals. Study-wide context: CD4 naive and memory got three plates each, CD8 naive two, CD8 memory one.

There are 18 residues in the CDR3. V lost 0 bases and J 2 bases, leaving 17 bases between the germline ends. The germline CDR1 and CDR2 sequences are MGHRA and YSYEKL. Sequencing was performed with immunoSEQ multiplex PCR; in TCRdb, only in-frame clones are kept and a portion is missing. The sample yields roughly 220,000 clones, approximately 65% seen once. The rearrangement joins TRBV4-1 to TRBJ2-1; D assignment may be TRBD1 or TRBD2 (6 bases each). This clonotype originated in a man under 40 in good health. The specimen was memory CD4+ T cells sorted from blood. The subset is: CD45RA-negative fraction. CDR3 residues: CASSQDPGGRVAYNEQFF. The CDR3 DNA is TGCGCCAGCAGCCAAGACCCCGGGGGCAGGGTGGCCTACAATGAGCAGTTCTTC.